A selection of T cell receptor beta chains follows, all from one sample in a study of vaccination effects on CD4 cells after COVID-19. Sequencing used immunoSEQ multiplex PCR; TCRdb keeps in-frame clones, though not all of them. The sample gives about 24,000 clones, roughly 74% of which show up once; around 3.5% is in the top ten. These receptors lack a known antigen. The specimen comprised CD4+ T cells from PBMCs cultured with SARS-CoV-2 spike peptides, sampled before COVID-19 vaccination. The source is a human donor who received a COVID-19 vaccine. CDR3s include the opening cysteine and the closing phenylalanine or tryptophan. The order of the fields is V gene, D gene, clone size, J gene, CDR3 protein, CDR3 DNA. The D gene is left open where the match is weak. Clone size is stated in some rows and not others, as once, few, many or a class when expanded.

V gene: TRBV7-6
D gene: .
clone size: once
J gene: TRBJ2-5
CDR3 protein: CASSLEGGASETQYF
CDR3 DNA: TGTGCCAGCAGCTTAGAAGGGGGGGCCTCAGAGACCCAGTACTTC

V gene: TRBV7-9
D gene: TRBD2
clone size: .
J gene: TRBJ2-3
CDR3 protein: CASSFGLAGVSADTQYF
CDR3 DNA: TGTGCCAGCAGCTTTGGACTAGCGGGAGTATCGGCAGATACGCAGTATTTT

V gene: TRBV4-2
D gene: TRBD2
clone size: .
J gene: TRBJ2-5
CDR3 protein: CASSPLARTSGGETQYF
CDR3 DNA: TGTGCCAGCAGCCCCCTCGCCAGGACTAGCGGGGGGGAGACCCAGTACTTC

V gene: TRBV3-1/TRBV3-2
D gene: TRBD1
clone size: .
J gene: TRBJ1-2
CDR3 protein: CASSFWDSQAGYTF
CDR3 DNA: TGTGCCAGCAGCTTCTGGGACAGTCAGGCTGGCTACACCTTC

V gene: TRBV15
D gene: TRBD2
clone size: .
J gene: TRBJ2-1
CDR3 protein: CATSRELAGSSYNEQFF
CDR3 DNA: TGTGCCACCAGCAGAGAGCTAGCGGGGAGCTCCTACAATGAGCAGTTCTTC

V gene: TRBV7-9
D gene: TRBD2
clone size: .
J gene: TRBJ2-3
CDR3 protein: CASSLGPSGNTDTQYF
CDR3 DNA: TGTGCCAGCAGCTTAGGCCCTAGCGGAAACACAGATACGCAGTATTTT

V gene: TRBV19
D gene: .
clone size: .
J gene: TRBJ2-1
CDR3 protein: CASGSEQFF
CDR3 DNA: TGTGCCAGTGGCAGTGAGCAGTTCTTC

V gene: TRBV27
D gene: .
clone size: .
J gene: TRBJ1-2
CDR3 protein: CASSLHRDPRGYTF
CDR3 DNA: TGTGCCAGCAGTCTCCACAGGGATCCCAGGGGCTACACCTTC

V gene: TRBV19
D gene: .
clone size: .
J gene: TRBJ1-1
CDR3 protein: CASSIRGRNTEAFF
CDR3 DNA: TGTGCCAGTAGTATTCGGGGACGGAACACTGAAGCTTTCTTT

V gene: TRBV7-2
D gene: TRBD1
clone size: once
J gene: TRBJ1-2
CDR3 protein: CASSPGQTSHGYTF
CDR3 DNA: TGTGCCAGCAGCCCGGGACAGACAAGTCATGGCTACACCTTC

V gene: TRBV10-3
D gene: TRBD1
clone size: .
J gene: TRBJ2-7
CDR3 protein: CATEDRGYEQYF
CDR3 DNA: TGTGCCACAGAAGACAGGGGGTACGAGCAGTACTTC

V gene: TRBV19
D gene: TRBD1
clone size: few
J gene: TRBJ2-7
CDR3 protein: CASSIGQGAYEQYF
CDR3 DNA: TGTGCCAGTAGTATCGGGCAGGGGGCTTATGAGCAGTACTTC

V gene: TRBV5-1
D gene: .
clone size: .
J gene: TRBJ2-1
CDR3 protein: CASSKGESSYNEQFF
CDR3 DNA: TGCGCCAGCAGCAAGGGAGAGAGCTCCTACAATGAGCAGTTCTTC

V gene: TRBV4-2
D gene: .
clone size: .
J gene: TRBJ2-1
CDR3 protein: CASSQEGLVAEQFF
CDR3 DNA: TGTGCCAGCAGCCAAGAGGGTCTAGTGGCTGAGCAGTTCTTC

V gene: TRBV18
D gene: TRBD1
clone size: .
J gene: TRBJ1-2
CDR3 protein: CASSPAGTANYYGYTF
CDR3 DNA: TGTGCCAGCTCACCGGCCGGGACAGCTAACTACTATGGCTACACCTTC

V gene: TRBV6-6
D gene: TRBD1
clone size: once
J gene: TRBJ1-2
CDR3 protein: CASSSGQAYGYTF
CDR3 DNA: TGTGCCAGCAGTTCAGGACAGGCCTATGGCTACACCTTC

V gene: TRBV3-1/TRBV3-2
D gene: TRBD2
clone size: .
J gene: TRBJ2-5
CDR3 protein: CASSLGLAGEGETQYF
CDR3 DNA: TGTGCCAGCAGCCTGGGACTAGCGGGGGAAGGAGAGACCCAGTACTTC

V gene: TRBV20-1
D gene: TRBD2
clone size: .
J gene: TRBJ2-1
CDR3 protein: CSASAASGRVNEQFF
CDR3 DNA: TGCAGTGCTAGTGCGGCTAGCGGGAGAGTCAATGAGCAGTTCTTC

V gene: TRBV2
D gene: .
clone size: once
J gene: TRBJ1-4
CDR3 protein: CASSEASAGKLFF
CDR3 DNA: TGTGCCAGCAGTGAAGCGTCAGCGGGAAAACTGTTTTTT

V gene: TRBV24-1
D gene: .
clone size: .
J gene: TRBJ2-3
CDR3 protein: CATSDGATDTQYF
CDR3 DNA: TGTGCCACCAGTGATGGCGCCACAGATACGCAGTATTTT

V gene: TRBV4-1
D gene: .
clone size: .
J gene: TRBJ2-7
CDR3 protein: CASSQESQGHEQYF
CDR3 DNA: TGCGCCAGCAGCCAAGAAAGTCAAGGTCACGAGCAGTACTTC

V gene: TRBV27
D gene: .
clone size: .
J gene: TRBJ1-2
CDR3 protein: CASSFRELGLGGYTF
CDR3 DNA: TGTGCCAGCAGTTTCAGGGAGTTAGGGCTTGGGGGCTACACCTTC

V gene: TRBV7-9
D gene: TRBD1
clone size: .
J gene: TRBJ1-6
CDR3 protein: CASSSGTGVSPLHF
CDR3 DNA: TGTGCCAGCAGCTCAGGGACAGGGGTCTCACCCCTCCACTTT

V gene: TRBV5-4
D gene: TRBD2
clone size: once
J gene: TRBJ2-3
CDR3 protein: CASRSATSPTDTQYF
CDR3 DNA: TGTGCCAGCAGGTCAGCGACTAGCCCCACAGATACGCAGTATTTT

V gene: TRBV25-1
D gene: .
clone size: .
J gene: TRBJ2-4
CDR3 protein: CASSAQAGAKNIQYF
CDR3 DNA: TGTGCCAGCAGTGCCCAGGCTGGTGCCAAAAACATTCAGTACTTC

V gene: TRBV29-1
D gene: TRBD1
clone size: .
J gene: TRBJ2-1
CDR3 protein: CSGGQGRNEQFF
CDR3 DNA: TGCAGCGGAGGACAGGGTCGAAATGAGCAGTTCTTC

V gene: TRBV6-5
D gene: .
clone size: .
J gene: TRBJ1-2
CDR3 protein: CASSRINYGYTF
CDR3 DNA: TGTGCCAGCAGTCGGATAAACTATGGCTACACCTTC

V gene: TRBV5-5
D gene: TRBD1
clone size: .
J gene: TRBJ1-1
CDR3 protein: CASSLGAGGLNTEAFF
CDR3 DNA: TGTGCCAGCAGCTTGGGGGCAGGGGGCCTAAACACTGAAGCTTTCTTT

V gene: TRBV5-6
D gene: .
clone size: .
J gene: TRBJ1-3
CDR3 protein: CASSSTIGSSGNTIYF
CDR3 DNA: TGTGCCAGCAGCTCTACAATCGGGTCCTCTGGAAACACCATATATTTT

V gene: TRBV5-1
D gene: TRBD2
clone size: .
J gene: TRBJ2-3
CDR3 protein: CASSLEPRRGSGSSADTQYF
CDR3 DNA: TGCGCCAGCAGCTTGGAACCTCGTCGGGGGAGCGGGAGTTCCGCAGATACGCAGTATTTT

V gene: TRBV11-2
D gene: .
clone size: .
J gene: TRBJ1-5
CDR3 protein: CASSLGAARPQHF
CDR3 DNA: TGTGCCAGCAGCTTAGGGGCCGCCCGGCCCCAGCATTTT

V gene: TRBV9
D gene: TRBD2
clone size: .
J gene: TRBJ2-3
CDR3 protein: CASSGVAGAGGTQYF
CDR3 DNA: TGTGCCAGCAGCGGAGTAGCGGGCGCTGGGGGGACGCAGTATTTT

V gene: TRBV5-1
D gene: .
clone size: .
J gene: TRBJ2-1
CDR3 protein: CASRRTGQTNEQFF
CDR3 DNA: TGCGCCAGCAGGCGTACGGGGCAGACGAATGAGCAGTTCTTC

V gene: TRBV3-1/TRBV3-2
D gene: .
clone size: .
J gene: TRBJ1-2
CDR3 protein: CASSHLTGNYGYTF
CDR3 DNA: TGTGCCAGCAGCCACTTGACAGGCAACTATGGCTACACCTTC

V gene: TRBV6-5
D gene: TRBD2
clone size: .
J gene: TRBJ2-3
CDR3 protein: CASSLLAEVADTQYF
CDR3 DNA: TGTGCCAGCAGTCTACTAGCGGAGGTAGCGGATACGCAGTATTTT

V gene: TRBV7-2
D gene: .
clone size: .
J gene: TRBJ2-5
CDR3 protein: CASSRGETQYF
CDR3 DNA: TGTGCCAGCAGCAGGGGAGAGACCCAGTACTTC

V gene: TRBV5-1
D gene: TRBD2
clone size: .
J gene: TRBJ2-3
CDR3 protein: CASSLALAGTDTQYF
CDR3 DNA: TGCGCCAGCAGCTTGGCGCTAGCGGGAACAGATACGCAGTATTTT

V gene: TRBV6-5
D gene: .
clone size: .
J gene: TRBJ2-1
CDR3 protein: CASSTMTFEQFF
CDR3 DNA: TGTGCCAGCAGTACGATGACGTTTGAGCAGTTCTTC

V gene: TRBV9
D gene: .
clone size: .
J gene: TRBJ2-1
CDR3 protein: CASSVGAGSFYNEQFF
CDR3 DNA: TGTGCCAGCAGCGTAGGTGCGGGCTCCTTCTACAATGAGCAGTTCTTC

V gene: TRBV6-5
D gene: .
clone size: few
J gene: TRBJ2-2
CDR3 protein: CASSTRWGTGELFF
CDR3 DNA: TGTGCCAGCAGCACCCGTTGGGGCACCGGGGAGCTGTTTTTT

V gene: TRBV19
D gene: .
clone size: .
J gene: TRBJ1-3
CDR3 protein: CASSPGALVTGNTIYF
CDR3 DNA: TGTGCCAGTTCTCCAGGGGCCCTTGTCACTGGAAACACCATATATTTT

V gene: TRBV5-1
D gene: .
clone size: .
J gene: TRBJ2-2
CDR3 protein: CASSSRVDTGELFF
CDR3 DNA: TGCGCCAGCAGCTCCAGGGTTGACACCGGGGAGCTGTTTTTT

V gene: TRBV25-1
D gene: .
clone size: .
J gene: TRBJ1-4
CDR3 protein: CASSELGRTATNEKLFF
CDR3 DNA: TGTGCCAGCAGTGAATTAGGAAGAACAGCAACTAATGAAAAACTGTTTTTT

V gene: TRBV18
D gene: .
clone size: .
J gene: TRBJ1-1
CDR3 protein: CASSPPDGYTEAFF
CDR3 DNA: TGTGCCAGCTCACCCCCGGACGGGTACACTGAAGCTTTCTTT

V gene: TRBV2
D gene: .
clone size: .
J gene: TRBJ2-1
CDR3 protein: CASSEPLAIEQFF
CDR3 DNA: TGTGCCAGCAGTGAACCGCTAGCGATTGAGCAGTTCTTC

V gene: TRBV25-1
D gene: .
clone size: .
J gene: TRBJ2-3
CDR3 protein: CASSGLATSTDTQYF
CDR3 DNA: TGTGCCAGCAGTGGGCTAGCGACTAGCACAGATACGCAGTATTTT

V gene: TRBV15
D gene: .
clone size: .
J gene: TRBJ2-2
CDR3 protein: CATSREGGYTGELFF
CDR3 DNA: TGTGCCACCAGCAGAGAGGGGGGTTACACCGGGGAGCTGTTTTTT

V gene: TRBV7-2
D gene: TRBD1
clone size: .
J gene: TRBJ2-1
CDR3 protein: CASSLDRGTYNEQFF
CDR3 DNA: TGTGCCAGCAGCTTAGACAGGGGAACCTACAATGAGCAGTTCTTC

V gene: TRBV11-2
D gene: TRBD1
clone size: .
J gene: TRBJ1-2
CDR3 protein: CASSYRGQDGYTF
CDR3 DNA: TGTGCCAGCAGCTACAGGGGGCAAGATGGCTACACCTTC

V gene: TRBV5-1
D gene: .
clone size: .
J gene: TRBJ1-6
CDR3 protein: CASSLGQPDSYNSPLHF
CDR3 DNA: TGCGCCAGCAGCTTGGGACAGCCAGACTCCTATAATTCACCCCTCCACTTT

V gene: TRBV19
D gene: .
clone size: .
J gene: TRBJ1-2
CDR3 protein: CASSIRPGGRRNYGYTF
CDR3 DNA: TGTGCCAGTAGTATTCGGCCTGGGGGTCGTCGGAACTATGGCTACACCTTC

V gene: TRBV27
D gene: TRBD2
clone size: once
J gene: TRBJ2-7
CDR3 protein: CASSWDSGGSYEQYF
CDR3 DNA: TGTGCCAGCAGTTGGGATAGCGGGGGTTCCTACGAGCAGTACTTC

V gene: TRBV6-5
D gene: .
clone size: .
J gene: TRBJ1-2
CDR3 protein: CASSPWLANYGYTF
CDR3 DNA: TGTGCCAGCAGCCCGTGGTTGGCTAACTATGGCTACACCTTC